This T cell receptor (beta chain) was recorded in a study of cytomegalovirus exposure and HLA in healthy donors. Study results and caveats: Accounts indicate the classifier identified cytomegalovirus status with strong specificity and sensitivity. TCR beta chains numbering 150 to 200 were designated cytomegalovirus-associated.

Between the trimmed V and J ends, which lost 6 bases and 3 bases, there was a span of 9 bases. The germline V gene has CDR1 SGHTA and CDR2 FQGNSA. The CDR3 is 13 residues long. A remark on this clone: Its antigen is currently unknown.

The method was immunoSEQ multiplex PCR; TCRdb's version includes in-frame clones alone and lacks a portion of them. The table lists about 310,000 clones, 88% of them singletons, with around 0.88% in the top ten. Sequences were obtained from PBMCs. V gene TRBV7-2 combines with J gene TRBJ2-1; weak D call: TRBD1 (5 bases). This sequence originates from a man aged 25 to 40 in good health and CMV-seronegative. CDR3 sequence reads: CASRTGDYNEQFF. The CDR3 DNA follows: TGTGCCAGCAGAACAGGTGACTACAATGAGCAGTTCTTC.